The 31 T cell receptor beta chains listed next were all sequenced from one sample in a study of shared clonotypes between healthy human individuals. The naive CD8 population came from CD45RO-negative cells selected for CCR7, without terminally differentiated effector memory CD45RA+ cells. Repertoires were generated with immunoSEQ multiplex PCR, while TCRdb's copy carries only in-frame clones and drops some. This table has about 2 million clones, less than 95% appearing once. Source material: naive CD8+ T cells sorted from blood. Receptors originate from a man in his late teens or twenties in good health.

This chain uses TRBV5-5 with TRBJ2-7; no firm D call. V gave up 4 bases and J gave up 2 bases, with 13 bases separating them. This CDR3 spans 14 amino acids. Germline CDR1 reads SGHKS; CDR2 reads YYEKEE (reference sequence). CDR3 coding DNA: TGTGCCAGCAGCCTAATCCCCTCGGCCTACGAGCAGTACTTC. Amino acids: CASSLIPSAYEQYF.

Turning to this clone: Other DNA sequences of this sample code for an identical CDR3. This chain connects TRBV28 to TRBJ1-5; D gene unclear. Germline V CDR1 and CDR2: MDHEN, SYDVKM. Trimming left V 8 bases short and J 4 bases short, with 6 bases between. The CDR3 runs to 11 residues. DNA for the CDR3: TGTGCCAGCGGTGGAAATCAGCCCCAGCATTTT. Residues: CASGGNQPQHF.

J is TRBJ2-7 and V is TRBV7-9, with D tentatively TRBD2 (7 bases). Germline V gene lookup returns CDR1 SEHNR and CDR2 FQNEAQ (reference sequence). This CDR3 contains 16 residues. Trimming took 0 bases from V and 5 from J, leaving 17 bases between them. For the CDR3, the DNA is TGTGCCAGCAGCTTAGCGGGAGCAGGGGAGGGGGACGAGCAGTACTTC. Translated, it gives CASSLAGAGEGDEQYF.

The V gene is TRBV7-8, the J gene TRBJ2-7; TRBD1 agrees at 8 bases. The CDR3 covers 13 residues. The germline gives CDR1 SGHVS, CDR2 FQNEAQ. The V segment lost 6 bases and the J segment 2 bases; nucleotides outside the gene matches: 3. As DNA, the CDR3 is TGTGCCAGCAGAAGGACAGGGACCTACGAGCAGTACTTC. Its translation: CASRRTGTYEQYF.

This chain joins TRBV27 and TRBJ2-7; 11 bases fit TRBD2. This CDR3 spans 14 amino acids. Trimming at V came to 5 bases and at J to 5 bases, leaving 5 bases not matched to a gene. Germline CDR1 reads MNHEY; CDR2 reads SMNVEV (reference sequence). The CDR3 protein is CASSVLAGDHEQYF. CDR3 coding DNA: TGTGCCAGCAGTGTACTAGCGGGAGACCACGAGCAGTACTTC.

The chain carries TRBV6-6 and TRBJ1-1, with a weak D call TRBD1 (5 bases). Germline V CDR1 and CDR2: MNHNY, SVGAGI (reference sequence). This CDR3 has 15 residues. V gave up 5 bases and J gave up 4 bases, with 17 bases separating them. CDR3 sequence reads: CASSRETGTRTEAFF. Here the CDR3 DNA reads TGTGCCAGCAGTAGAGAGACGGGGACGCGCACTGAAGCTTTCTTT.

This rearrangement joins TRBV25-1 to TRBJ2-6, with D tentatively TRBD1 (5 bases). Deletions cut 7 bases from V and 2 bases from J, with 15 bases between. CDR1 and CDR2 from the germline V gene are MGHDK and SYGVNS. The CDR3 is 16 residues long. DNA of the CDR3: TGTGCCAGCACCGAAGGGGCAGTAACTGGGGCCAACGTCCTGACTTTC. It is translated as CASTEGAVTGANVLTF.

The rearrangement links TRBV6-1 to TRBJ2-7; 7 nucleotides agree with TRBD1. The length of the CDR3 is 16 residues. Trimming cost V 0 bases and J 1 base; bases outside gene matches: 6. The germline V gene has CDR1 MNHNS and CDR2 SASEGT. CDR3 DNA: TGTGCCAGCAGTGAAGCCGAGGGGGCTCGGTCCTACGAGCAGTACTTC. It encodes CASSEAEGARSYEQYF.

This chain joins TRBV5-4 and TRBJ2-7; D gene unclear. The V and J ends lost 2 bases and 3 bases respectively, with 6 bases between them. This CDR3 is built from 12 residues. The germline gives CDR1 SGHNT, CDR2 YYREEE (reference sequence). Written as DNA, the CDR3 is TGTGCCAGCAGCTTATACAACTACGAGCAGTACTTC. It translates to CASSLYNYEQYF. The full variable domain, rest sourced from reference TRBV5-4 and TRBJ2-7, is ETGVTQSPTHLIKTRGQQVTLRCSSQSGHNTVSWYQQALGQGPQFIFQYYREEENGRGNFPPRFSGLQFPNYSSELNVNALELDDSALYLCASSLYNYEQYFGPGTRLTVT.

The gene calls are TRBV6-5 and TRBJ2-7; the D is unclear. The V gene's germline CDR1 is MNHEY and CDR2 SVGAGI. V lost 0 bases and J 4 bases, leaving 16 bases between the germline ends. The CDR3 length is 16 residues. CDR3 bases: TGTGCCAGCAGTTACTCGTCTGGCAGCCTCAGGTACGAGCAGTACTTC. This codes for CASSYSSGSLRYEQYF.

This clone was detected only once. The chain is built from TRBV19 and TRBJ1-1; tentative D call: TRBD1 (5 bases). Germline CDR1 and CDR2: LNHDA and SQIVND (reference sequence). CDR3 length: 14 residues. V lost 3 bases to trimming and J lost 5 bases, with 13 bases between them. The CDR3 sequence is CASSIAGWGTEAFF. The CDR3 region has the DNA TGTGCCAGTAGTATCGCAGGGTGGGGGACTGAAGCTTTCTTT.

This sequence joins TRBV6-6 and TRBJ2-7; TRBD2 aligns across 8 bases. Germline CDR1 MNHNY, CDR2 SVGAGI (reference sequence). The V gene end was trimmed by 7 bases and the J gene end by 3 bases; junction bases not matched to a gene: 8. This CDR3 has 14 amino acids. As DNA, the CDR3 is TGTGCCAGCAATAACGGGGGGACTAGCTACGAGCAGTACTTC. Amino acid sequence: CASNNGGTSYEQYF.

The chain employs TRBV9 and TRBJ2-2; D unclear. Per the germline V gene, CDR1 is SGDLS and CDR2 is YYNGEE. CDR3 size: 12 residues. V lost 0 bases to trimming and J lost 7 bases, with 4 bases between them. CDR3 amino acids: CASSVDDGELFF. For the CDR3, the DNA is TGTGCCAGCAGCGTAGATGACGGGGAGCTGTTTTTT.

This clone was observed a single time. The gene calls are TRBV4-3 and TRBJ2-2, with D unresolved. This CDR3 has 14 residues. Germline loops: CDR1 LGHNA, CDR2 YSLEER. Trimming cost V 3 bases and J 6 bases, with 11 bases left between them. CDR3 residues: CASSQGITSGELFF. In DNA, the CDR3 is TGCGCCAGCAGCCAGGGAATCACCTCCGGGGAGCTGTTTTTT.

The rearrangement joins TRBV4-3 to TRBJ2-7, with 11 positions matching TRBD2. CDR3 size: 16 residues. Germline loops: CDR1 LGHNA, CDR2 YSLEER. J gave up 0 bases and V 5 bases, and 6 bases lay outside the gene matches. The CDR3 protein is CASSEGLAGYSYEQYF. CDR3 coding DNA: TGCGCCAGCAGCGAAGGACTAGCGGGTTACTCCTACGAGCAGTACTTC.

Regarding this clone: A much larger clone is a single base away; this may be a read error. J is TRBJ2-7 and V is TRBV7-7; 11 nucleotides align to TRBD1. The CDR3 spans 15 residues. CDR1 and CDR2 from the germline V gene are SSHAT and FNYEAQ (reference sequence). The CDR3 spells CASSPGTGGSYEQYF. The CDR3 DNA follows: TGTGCTAGCAGCCCCGGGACAGGGGGCTCCTACGAGCAGTACTTC.

This rearrangement joins TRBV6-5 to TRBJ2-5, with D perhaps matching TRBD2 (5 bases). CDR3 length: 13 amino acids. The V and J ends lost 8 bases and 2 bases respectively, with 12 bases between them. Germline V lookup: CDR1 MNHEY, CDR2 SVGAGI. The CDR3 sequence: CASRPTSQETQYF. The CDR3 region has the DNA TGTGCCAGCCGGCCCACTAGTCAAGAGACCCAGTACTTC.

This chain connects TRBV2 to TRBJ1-2, with 9 bases fitting TRBD1. J gave up 5 bases and V 8 bases, and 15 bases lay outside the gene matches. Germline CDR1 reads SNHLY; CDR2 reads FYNNEI. There are 16 residues in the CDR3. CDR3 in amino acids: CASGPGGQGALYGYTF. In DNA, the CDR3 is TGTGCCAGCGGCCCGGGGGGACAGGGCGCCCTTTATGGCTACACCTTC. Together with reference TRBV2 and TRBJ1-2, the CDR3 gives the full variable domain: EPEVTQTPSHQVTQMGQEVILRCVPISNHLYFYWYRQILGQKVEFLVSFYNNEISEKSEIFDDQFSVERPDGSNFTLKIRSTKLEDSAMYFCASGPGGQGALYGYTFGSGTRLTVV.

J is TRBJ2-1 and V is TRBV7-9, with D perhaps TRBD1 or TRBD2 (5 bases each). This CDR3 is 17 amino acids long. Germline CDR1 is SEHNR and CDR2 is FQNEAQ (reference sequence). The germline V and J ends were trimmed by 1 base and 7 bases, with 20 bases remaining between them. The CDR3 DNA is TGTGCCAGCAGCTTAGTGGGATTGGGGGAGCCATGGAATGAGCAGTTCTTC. Protein: CASSLVGLGEPWNEQFF.

This clone has a single count. The sample has other DNA sequences that encode this CDR3 too. The chain has TRBV11-2 and TRBJ2-7; 9 bases align to TRBD1. The junction had 3 bases not matched to a gene; V was cut back by 3 bases and J by 3 bases. Looked up from germline, CDR1 is SGHAT and CDR2 is FQNNGV. The CDR3 is made up of 14 amino acids. Here the CDR3 DNA reads TGTGCCAGCAGCTTGGGACAGGGCGACTACGAGCAGTACTTC. Translated, it gives CASSLGQGDYEQYF.

This chain uses TRBV23-1 with TRBJ2-7; D is unresolved. TRBV23-1 is marked as an open reading frame, function uncertain. CDR3 length: 11 residues. The V end lost 8 bases, the J end lost 6 bases, and 11 bases lay between the germline ends. CDR3 nucleotide sequence: TGCGCCAGCGGCTCCCCTTGCGAGCAGTACTTC. Protein: CASGSPCEQYF.

The chain employs TRBV5-6 and TRBJ1-1, with TRBD1 identical over 8 bases. This CDR3 is 15 amino acids long. CDR1 and CDR2 (germline): SGHDT, YYEEEE. Losses at the gene ends were 3 bases for V and 9 bases for J; bases not matched to a gene: 13. The CDR3 DNA sequence: TGTGCCAGCAGCTGGGAGACAGGGGCGGGAGAGAAAGCTTTCTTT. It specifies CASSWETGAGEKAFF.

A note on this clone: The same CDR3 arises from other DNA sequences in this sample as well. The V gene is TRBV6-5, the J gene TRBJ2-1; 11 nucleotides align to TRBD2. The CDR3 loop spans 14 amino acids. Looked up from germline, CDR1 is MNHEY and CDR2 is SVGAGI. V trimming: 7 bases; J trimming: 7 bases; junction bases outside the gene matches: 6. The CDR3 DNA reads as TGTGCCAGCACTCCCGGGACTAGCGGTAATGAGCAGTTCTTC. Its protein is CASTPGTSGNEQFF.

The chain carries TRBV4-1 and TRBJ1-3, with a possible D match to TRBD1 (6 bases). Germline V gives CDR1 MGHRA, CDR2 YSYEKL. V gave up 0 bases and J gave up 8 bases, with 11 bases separating them. The CDR3 spans 14 residues. CDR3 sequence (DNA): TGCGCCAGCAGCCAAGATACTAGGGGGGACACCATATATTTT. This encodes CASSQDTRGDTIYF.

V gene TRBV7-9 combines with J gene TRBJ2-5; D uncertain. The CDR3 contains 13 residues. Trimming shortened V by 5 bases and J by 3 bases, and 10 bases separated the two germline ends. Germline V gene lookup returns CDR1 SEHNR and CDR2 FQNEAQ (reference sequence). The CDR3 protein is CASSPPIEETQYF. CDR3 in DNA: TGTGCCAGCAGCCCCCCTATAGAAGAGACCCAGTACTTC.

The chain recombines TRBV7-9 with TRBJ2-7; D gene uncertain. Trimming removed 0 bases from V and 4 bases from J, with 10 bases in between. CDR3 length: 14 amino acids. The germline V gene encodes CDR1 SEHNR and CDR2 FQNEAQ (reference sequence). CDR3 residues: CASSLAQLGYEQYF. The CDR3 DNA reads as TGTGCCAGCAGCTTAGCGCAATTAGGGTACGAGCAGTACTTC. The full variable domain, in which reference TRBV7-9 and TRBJ2-7 provide the parts outside the CDR3, is DTGVSQNPRHKITKRGQNVTFRCDPISEHNRLYWYRQTLGQGPEFLTYFQNEAQLEKSRLLSDRFSAERPKGSFSTLEIQRTEQGDSAMYLCASSLAQLGYEQYFGPGTRLTVT.

The J gene is TRBJ1-2, the V gene TRBV7-9; D possibly corresponds to TRBD1 (6 bases). V lost 5 bases and J 3 bases, leaving 16 bases between the germline ends. There are 15 residues in the CDR3. Germline V CDR1 and CDR2: SEHNR, FQNEAQ (reference sequence). As DNA, the CDR3 is TGTGCCAGCAGCCCTGGACAGAATTTTGACTATGGCTACACCTTC. It encodes CASSPGQNFDYGYTF.

V usage is TRBV5-1 and J usage is TRBJ2-1, with D tentatively TRBD2 (7 bases). Germline assignment: CDR1 SGHRS and CDR2 YFSETQ. This CDR3 region has 19 residues. The ends were cut back, 0 bases at V and 3 bases at J, with 22 bases in the middle. CDR3 nucleotides: TGCGCCAGCAGCTTGGCGGACAGTTTTGGGGGGGCCTTCTACAATGAGCAGTTCTTC. Translating it yields CASSLADSFGGAFYNEQFF.

This chain connects TRBV7-3 to TRBJ1-1; TRBD1 matches 9 bases. This CDR3 region has 13 residues. CDR1 is SGHTA, CDR2 FQGTGA, per germline. The junction had 3 bases not matched to a gene; V was cut back by 4 bases and J by 6 bases. The chain's CDR3 is CASSWRQGAEAFF. The CDR3 DNA reads as TGTGCCAGCAGCTGGCGACAGGGGGCTGAAGCTTTCTTT. Full variable domain (remainder filled in from reference TRBV7-3 and TRBJ1-1): GAGVSQTPSNKVTEKGKYVELRCDPISGHTALYWYRQSLGQGPEFLIYFQGTGAADDSGLPNDRFFAVRPEGSVSTLKIQRTERGDSAVYLCASSWRQGAEAFFGQGTRLTVV.

The rearrangement uses TRBV15 and TRBJ2-3; D unclear. Germline lookup yields CDR1 LNHNV and CDR2 YYDKDF (reference sequence). This CDR3 region has 15 residues. V was cut by 1 base and J by 0 bases, with 8 bases left in between. For the CDR3, the DNA is TGTGCCACCAGCAGAGCCCAGTTTAGCACAGATACGCAGTATTTT. This gives the protein CATSRAQFSTDTQYF.

The chain carries TRBV2 and TRBJ2-7; possibly TRBD1 for D (6 bases). The germline V gene encodes CDR1 SNHLY and CDR2 FYNNEI. V was cut by 3 bases and J by 1 base, with 13 bases left in between. The CDR3 has 15 residues. CDR3 residues: CASSEPMDSSYEQYF. Written as DNA, the CDR3 is TGTGCCAGCAGTGAGCCGATGGACAGTTCCTACGAGCAGTACTTC.